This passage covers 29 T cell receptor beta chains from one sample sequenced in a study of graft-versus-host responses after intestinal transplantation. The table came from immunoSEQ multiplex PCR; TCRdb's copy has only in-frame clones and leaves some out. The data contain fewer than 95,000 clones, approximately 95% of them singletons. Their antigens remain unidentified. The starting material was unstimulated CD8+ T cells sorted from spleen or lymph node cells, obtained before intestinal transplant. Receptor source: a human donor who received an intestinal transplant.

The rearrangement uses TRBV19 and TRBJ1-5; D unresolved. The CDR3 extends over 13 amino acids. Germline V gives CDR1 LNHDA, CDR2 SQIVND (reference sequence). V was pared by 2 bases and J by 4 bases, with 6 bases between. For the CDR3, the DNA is TGTGCCAGTAGTATATGGAGTAATCAGCCCCAGCATTTT. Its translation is CASSIWSNQPQHF.

The CDR3: CASSLGTGTRLMGEQFF. The CDR3 DNA follows: TGTGCCAGCAGCTTAGGGACCGGGACTAGGTTGATGGGTGAGCAGTTCTTC. The J gene is TRBJ2-1, the V gene TRBV7-6; 8 nucleotides line up with TRBD2. The germline V gene has CDR1 SGHVS and CDR2 FNYEAQ. V lost 1 base, J lost 9 bases, and 14 bases stayed unmatched. The CDR3 is 17 amino acids.

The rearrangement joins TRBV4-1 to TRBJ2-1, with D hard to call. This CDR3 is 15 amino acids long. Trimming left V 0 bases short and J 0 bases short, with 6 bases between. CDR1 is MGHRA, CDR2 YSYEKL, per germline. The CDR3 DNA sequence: TGCGCCAGCAGCCAAGACTACCTCTCCTACAATGAGCAGTTCTTC. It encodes CASSQDYLSYNEQFF.

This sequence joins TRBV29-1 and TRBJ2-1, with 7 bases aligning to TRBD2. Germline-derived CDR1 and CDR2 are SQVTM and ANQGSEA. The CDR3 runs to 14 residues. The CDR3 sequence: CSAKPERDYNEQFF. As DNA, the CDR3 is TGCAGTGCAAAACCGGAGCGGGACTACAATGAGCAGTTCTTC.

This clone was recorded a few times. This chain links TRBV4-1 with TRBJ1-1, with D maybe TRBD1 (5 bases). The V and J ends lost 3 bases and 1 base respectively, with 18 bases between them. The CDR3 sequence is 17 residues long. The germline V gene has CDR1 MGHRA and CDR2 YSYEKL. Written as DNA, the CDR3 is TGCGCCAGCAGCCACAAAATCCAGCAAGGGGAGAACACTGAAGCTTTCTTT. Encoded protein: CASSHKIQQGENTEAFF.

The CDR3 DNA reads as TGTGCCAGCATTTCTGGCAACTCCTACGAGCAGTACTTC. The encoded protein is CASISGNSYEQYF. The chain employs TRBV2 and TRBJ2-7; D is ambiguous. This CDR3 is 13 amino acids long. With 7 bases removed from V and 0 bases from J, the gap between germline ends came to 10 bases. Germline V lookup: CDR1 SNHLY, CDR2 FYNNEI.

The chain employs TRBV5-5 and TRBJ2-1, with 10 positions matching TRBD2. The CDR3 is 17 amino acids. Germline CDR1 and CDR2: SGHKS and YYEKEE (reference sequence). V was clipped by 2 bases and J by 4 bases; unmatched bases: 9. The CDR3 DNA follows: TGTGCCAGCAGCTTCCTAACGGGGACTAGCGTATACAATGAGCAGTTCTTC. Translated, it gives CASSFLTGTSVYNEQFF.

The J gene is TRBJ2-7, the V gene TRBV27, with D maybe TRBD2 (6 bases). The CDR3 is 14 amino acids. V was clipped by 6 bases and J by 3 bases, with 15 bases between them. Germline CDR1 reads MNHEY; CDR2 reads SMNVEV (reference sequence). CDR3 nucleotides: TGTGCCAGCAGGACTGTCGCGGGGTACTACGAGCAGTACTTC. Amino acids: CASRTVAGYYEQYF.

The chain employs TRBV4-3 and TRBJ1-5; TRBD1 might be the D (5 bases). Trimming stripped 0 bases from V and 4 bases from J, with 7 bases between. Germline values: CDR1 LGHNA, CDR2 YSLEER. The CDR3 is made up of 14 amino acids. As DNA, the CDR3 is TGCGCCAGCAGCCAAGAACGGACAAATCAGCCCCAGCATTTT. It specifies CASSQERTNQPQHF.

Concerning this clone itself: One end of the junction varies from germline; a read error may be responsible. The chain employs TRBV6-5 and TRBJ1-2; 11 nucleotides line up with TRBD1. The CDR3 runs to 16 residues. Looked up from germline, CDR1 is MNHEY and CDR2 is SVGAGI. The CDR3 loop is CASSNSRDRGFGGYTF. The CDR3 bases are TGTGCCAGCAGTAACTCCCGGGACAGGGGGTTTGGTGGCTACACCTTC.

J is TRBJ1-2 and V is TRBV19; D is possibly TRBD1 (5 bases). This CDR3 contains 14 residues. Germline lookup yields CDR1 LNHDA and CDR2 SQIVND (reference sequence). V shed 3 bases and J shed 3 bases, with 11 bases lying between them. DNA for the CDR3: TGTGCCAGTAGTATCCCTACAGGCGACTATGGCTACACCTTC. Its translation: CASSIPTGDYGYTF.

The CDR3 DNA reads as TGTGCCAGCAGCTTAGTAGCGGGAGGGCGCACCGGGGAGCTGTTTTTT. Translating it yields CASSLVAGGRTGELFF. This chain links TRBV7-6 with TRBJ2-2; 11 nucleotides align to TRBD2. Germline loops: CDR1 SGHVS, CDR2 FNYEAQ. V shed 1 base and J 4 bases; nucleotides not matched to a gene: 2. The CDR3 is made up of 16 amino acids.

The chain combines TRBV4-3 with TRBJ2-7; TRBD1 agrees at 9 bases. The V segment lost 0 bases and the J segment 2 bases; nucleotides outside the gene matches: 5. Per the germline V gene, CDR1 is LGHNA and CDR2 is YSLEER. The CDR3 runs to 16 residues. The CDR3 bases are TGCGCCAGCAGCCAAGATACCGGGACAGGGACCTACGAGCAGTACTTC. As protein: CASSQDTGTGTYEQYF.

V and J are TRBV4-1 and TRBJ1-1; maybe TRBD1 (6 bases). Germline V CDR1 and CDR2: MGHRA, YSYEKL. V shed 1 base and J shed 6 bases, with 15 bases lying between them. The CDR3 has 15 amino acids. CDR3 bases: TGCGCCAGCAGCCAAGTTCAGGGGAGTGGTGCTGAAGCTTTCTTT. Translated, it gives CASSQVQGSGAEAFF.

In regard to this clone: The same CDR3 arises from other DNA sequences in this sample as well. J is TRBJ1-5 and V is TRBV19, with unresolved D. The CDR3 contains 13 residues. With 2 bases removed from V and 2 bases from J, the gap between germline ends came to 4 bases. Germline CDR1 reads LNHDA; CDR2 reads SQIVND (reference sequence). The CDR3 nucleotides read TGTGCCAGTAGTATAACAGGCAATCAGCCCCAGCATTTT. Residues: CASSITGNQPQHF. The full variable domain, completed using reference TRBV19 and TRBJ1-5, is DGGITQSPKYLFRKEGQNVTLSCEQNLNHDAMYWYRQDPGQGLRLIYYSQIVNDFQKGDIAEGYSVSREKKESFPLTVTSAQKNPTAFYLCASSITGNQPQHFGDGTRLSIL.

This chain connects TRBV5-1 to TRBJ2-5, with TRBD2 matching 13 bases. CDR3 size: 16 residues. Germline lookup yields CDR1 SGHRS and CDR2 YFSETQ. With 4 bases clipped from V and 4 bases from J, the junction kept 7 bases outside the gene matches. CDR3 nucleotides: TGCGCCAGCAGCCCCACTAGCGGGGGGGCCGGAGAGACCCAGTACTTC. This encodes CASSPTSGGAGETQYF.

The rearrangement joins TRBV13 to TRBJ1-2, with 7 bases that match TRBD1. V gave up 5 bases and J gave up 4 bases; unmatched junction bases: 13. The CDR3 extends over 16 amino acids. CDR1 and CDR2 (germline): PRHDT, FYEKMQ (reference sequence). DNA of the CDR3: TGTGCCAGCAGCCCAGGGGGGCCAGGGTCCTTCTATGGCTACACCTTC. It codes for CASSPGGPGSFYGYTF.

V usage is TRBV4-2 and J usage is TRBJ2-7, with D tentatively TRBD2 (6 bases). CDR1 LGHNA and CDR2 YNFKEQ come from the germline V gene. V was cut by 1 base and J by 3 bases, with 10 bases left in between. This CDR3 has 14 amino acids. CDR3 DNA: TGTGCCAGCAGCCAAGCGGAGGGGTTCTACGAGCAGTACTTC. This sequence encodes CASSQAEGFYEQYF.

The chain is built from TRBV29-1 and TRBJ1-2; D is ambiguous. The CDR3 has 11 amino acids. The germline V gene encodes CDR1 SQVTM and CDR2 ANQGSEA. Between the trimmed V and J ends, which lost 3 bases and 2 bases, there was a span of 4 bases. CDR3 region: CSVDSNYGYTF. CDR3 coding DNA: TGCAGCGTTGATTCGAACTATGGCTACACCTTC.

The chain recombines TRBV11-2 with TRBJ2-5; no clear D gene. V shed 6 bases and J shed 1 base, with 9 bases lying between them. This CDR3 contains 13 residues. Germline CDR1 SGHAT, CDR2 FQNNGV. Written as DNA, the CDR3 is TGTGCCAGCAGGGTATCGGTCCAAGAGACCCAGTACTTC. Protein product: CASRVSVQETQYF.

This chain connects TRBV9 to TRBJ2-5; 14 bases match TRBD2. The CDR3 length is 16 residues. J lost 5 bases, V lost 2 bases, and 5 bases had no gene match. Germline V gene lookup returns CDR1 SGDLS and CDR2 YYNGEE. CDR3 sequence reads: CASSVTSGGASETQYF. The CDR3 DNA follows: TGTGCCAGCAGCGTGACTAGCGGGGGGGCAAGTGAGACCCAGTACTTC.

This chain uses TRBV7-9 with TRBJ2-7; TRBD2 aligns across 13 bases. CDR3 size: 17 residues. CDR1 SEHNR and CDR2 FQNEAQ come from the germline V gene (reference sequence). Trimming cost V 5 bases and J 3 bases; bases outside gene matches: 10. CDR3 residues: CASSPSTSGRTLYEQYF. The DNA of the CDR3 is TGTGCCAGCAGCCCGTCGACTAGCGGGAGGACCCTCTACGAGCAGTACTTC. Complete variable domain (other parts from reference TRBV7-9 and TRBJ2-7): DTGVSQNPRHKITKRGQNVTFRCDPISEHNRLYWYRQTLGQGPEFLTYFQNEAQLEKSRLLSDRFSAERPKGSFSTLEIQRTEQGDSAMYLCASSPSTSGRTLYEQYFGPGTRLTVT.

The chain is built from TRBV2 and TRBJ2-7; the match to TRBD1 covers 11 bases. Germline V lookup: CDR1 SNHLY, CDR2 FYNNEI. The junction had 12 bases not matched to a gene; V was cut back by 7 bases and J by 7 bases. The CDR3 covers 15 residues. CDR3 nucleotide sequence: TGTGCCAGCATGCAGGACGGACAGGGGGCTGAAGAGCAGTACTTC. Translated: CASMQDGQGAEEQYF.

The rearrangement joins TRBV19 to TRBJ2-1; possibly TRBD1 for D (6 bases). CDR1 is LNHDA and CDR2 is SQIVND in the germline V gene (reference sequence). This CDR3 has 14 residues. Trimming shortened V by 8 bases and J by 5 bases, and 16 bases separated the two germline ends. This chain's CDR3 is CASSFYRVHNEQFF. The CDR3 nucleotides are TGTGCCAGTTCTTTTTACAGGGTCCACAATGAGCAGTTCTTC.

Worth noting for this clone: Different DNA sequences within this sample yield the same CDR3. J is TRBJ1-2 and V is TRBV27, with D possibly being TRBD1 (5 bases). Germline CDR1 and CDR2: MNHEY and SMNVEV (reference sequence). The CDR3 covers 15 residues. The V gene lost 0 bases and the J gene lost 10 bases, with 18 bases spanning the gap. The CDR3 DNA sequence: TGTGCCAGCAGTTTATCGTTCCCTTATACGACAGACTACACCTTC. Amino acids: CASSLSFPYTTDYTF.

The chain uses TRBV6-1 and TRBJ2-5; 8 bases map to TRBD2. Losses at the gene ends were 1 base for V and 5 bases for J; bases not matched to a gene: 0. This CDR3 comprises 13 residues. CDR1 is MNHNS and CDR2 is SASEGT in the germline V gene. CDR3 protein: CASSEERGETQYF. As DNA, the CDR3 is TGTGCCAGCAGTGAAGAGCGGGGGGAGACCCAGTACTTC.

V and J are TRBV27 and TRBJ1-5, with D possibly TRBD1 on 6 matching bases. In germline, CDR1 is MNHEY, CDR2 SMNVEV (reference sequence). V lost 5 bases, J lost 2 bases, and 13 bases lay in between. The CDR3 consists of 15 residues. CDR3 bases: TGTGCCAGCAGTAACACAGGGTTGGGCAATCAGCCCCAGCATTTT. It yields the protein CASSNTGLGNQPQHF.

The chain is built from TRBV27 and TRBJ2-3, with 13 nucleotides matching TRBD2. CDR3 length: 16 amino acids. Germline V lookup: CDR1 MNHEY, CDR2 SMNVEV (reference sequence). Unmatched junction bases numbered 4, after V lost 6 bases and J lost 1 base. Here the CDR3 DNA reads TGTGCCAGCAGCGACGGGACTAGCGGGGGCACAGATACGCAGTATTTT. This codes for CASSDGTSGGTDTQYF.

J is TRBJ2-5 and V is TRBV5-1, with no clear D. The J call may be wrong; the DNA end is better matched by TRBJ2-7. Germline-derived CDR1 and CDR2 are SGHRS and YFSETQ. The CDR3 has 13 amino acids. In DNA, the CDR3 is TGCGCCAGCAGCTTGATCGGTCCCTACGAGCAGTACTTC. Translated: CASSLIGPYEQYF.